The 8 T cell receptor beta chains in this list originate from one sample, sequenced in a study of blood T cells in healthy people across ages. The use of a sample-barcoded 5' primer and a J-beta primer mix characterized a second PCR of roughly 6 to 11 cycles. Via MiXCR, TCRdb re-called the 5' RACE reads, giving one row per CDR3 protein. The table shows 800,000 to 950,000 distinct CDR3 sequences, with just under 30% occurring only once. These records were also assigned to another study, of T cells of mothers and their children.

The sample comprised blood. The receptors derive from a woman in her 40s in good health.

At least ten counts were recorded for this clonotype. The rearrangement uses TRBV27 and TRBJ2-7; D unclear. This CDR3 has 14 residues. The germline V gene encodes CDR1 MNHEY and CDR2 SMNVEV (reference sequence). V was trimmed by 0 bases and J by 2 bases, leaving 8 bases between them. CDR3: CASSLSPGPYEQYF. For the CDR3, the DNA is TGTGCCAGCAGTTTATCACCAGGCCCCTACGAGCAGTACTTC.

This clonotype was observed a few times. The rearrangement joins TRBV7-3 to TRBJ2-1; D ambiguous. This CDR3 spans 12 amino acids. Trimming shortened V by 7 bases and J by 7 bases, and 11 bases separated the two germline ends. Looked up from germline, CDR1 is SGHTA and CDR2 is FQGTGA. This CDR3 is CASIGPGNEQFF. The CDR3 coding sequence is TGTGCCAGCATCGGACCCGGGAATGAGCAGTTCTTC.

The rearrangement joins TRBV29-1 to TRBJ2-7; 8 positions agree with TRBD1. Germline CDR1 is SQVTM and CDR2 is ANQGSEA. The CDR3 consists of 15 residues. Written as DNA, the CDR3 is TGCAACGTCGGACAGGGTGGTCCCTCTTCCTACGAGCAGTACTTC. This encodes CNVGQGGPSSYEQYF.

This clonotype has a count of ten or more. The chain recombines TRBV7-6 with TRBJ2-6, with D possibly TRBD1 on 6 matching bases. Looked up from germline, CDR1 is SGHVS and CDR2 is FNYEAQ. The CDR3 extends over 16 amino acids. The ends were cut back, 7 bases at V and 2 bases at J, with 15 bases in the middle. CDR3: CASTLSAGAGANVLTF. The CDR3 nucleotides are TGTGCCAGCACCCTTAGTGCAGGGGCTGGGGCCAACGTCCTGACTTTC.

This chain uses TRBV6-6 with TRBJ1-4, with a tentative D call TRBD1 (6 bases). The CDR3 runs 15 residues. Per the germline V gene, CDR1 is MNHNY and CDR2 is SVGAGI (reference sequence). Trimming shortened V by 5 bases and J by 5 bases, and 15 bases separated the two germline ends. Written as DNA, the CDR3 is TGTGCCAGCAGTAGGGTTGACAGGAGCAATGAAAAACTGTTTTTT. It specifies CASSRVDRSNEKLFF.

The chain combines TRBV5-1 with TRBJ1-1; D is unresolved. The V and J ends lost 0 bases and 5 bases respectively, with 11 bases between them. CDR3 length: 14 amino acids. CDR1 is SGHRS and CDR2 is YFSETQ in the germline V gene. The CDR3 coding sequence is TGCGCCAGCAGCTTGGCCCCGGGAGAGACTGAAGCTTTCTTT. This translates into CASSLAPGETEAFF.

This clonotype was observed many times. The CDR3 sequence is CASSSAGRRETQYF. The CDR3 DNA reads as TGTGCCAGCAGCTCCGCGGGTCGAAGGGAGACCCAGTACTTC. The chain has TRBV7-2 and TRBJ2-5; D may be TRBD2 (5 bases). V was clipped by 4 bases and J by 5 bases, with 14 bases between them. Germline V lookup: CDR1 SGHTA, CDR2 FQGNSA. This CDR3 region has 14 residues.

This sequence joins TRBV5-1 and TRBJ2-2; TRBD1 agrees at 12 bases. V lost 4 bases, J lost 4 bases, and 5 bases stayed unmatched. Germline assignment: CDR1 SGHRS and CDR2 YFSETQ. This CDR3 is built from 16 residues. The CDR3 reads CASSEGTGGITGELFF. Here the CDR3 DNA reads TGCGCCAGCAGCGAGGGGACAGGGGGCATCACCGGGGAGCTGTTTTTT.